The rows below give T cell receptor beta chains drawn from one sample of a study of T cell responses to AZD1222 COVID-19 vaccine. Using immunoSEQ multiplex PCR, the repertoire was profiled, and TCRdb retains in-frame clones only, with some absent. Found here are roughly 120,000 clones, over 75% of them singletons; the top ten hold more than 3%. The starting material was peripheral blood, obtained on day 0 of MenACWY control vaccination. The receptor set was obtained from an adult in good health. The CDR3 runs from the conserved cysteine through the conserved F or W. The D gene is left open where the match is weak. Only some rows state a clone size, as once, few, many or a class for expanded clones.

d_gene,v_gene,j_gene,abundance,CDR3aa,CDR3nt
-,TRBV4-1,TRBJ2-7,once,CASSQDRHFPYEQYF,TGCGCCAGCAGCCAAGATCGGCACTTCCCCTACGAGCAGTACTTC
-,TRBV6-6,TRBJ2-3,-,CASSYGTGVTDTQYF,TGTGCCAGCAGTTACGGAACGGGGGTAACAGATACGCAGTATTTT
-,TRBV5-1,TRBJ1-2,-,CASSSTQGYYGYTF,TGCGCCAGCAGCTCCACTCAGGGGTACTATGGCTACACCTTC
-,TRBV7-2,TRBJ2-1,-,CASSFYRAYEQFF,TGTGCCAGCAGCTTTTACAGGGCTTATGAGCAGTTCTTC
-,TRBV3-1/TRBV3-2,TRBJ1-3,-,CASSPGPNSGNTIYF,TGTGCCAGCAGCCCGGGACCGAACTCTGGAAACACCATATATTTT
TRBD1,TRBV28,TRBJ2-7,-,CASSFPPRGRIHEQYF,TGTGCCAGCAGTTTCCCCCCCAGGGGGCGCATCCACGAGCAGTACTTC
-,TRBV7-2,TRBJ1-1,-,CASSLAPGTPNTEAFF,TGTGCCAGCAGCTTGGCCCCCGGGACACCGAACACTGAAGCTTTCTTT
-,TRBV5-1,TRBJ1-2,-,CASSSYRAQDYGYTF,TGCGCCAGCAGCTCCTACAGGGCCCAAGACTATGGCTACACCTTC
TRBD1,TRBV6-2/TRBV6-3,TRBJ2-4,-,CASSHPPRQGILAKNIQYF,TGTGCCAGCAGTCACCCTCCGCGACAGGGAATTCTAGCCAAAAACATTCAGTACTTC
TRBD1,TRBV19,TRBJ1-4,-,CASSMTTGALEKLFF,TGTGCCAGTAGTATGACCACAGGGGCATTGGAAAAACTGTTTTTT
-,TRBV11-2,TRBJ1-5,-,CASSLSADQLQHF,TGTGCCAGCAGCTTATCAGCAGATCAGCTCCAGCATTTT
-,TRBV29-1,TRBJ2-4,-,CSVKRTDKNIQYF,TGCAGCGTGAAGAGGACAGACAAAAACATTCAGTACTTC
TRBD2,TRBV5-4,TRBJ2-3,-,CASSKPSSSGGDRDTQYF,TGTGCCAGCTCAAAACCCTCTTCCAGCGGGGGGGATCGGGATACGCAGTATTTT
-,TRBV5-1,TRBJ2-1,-,CASSLPGQPYNEQFF,TGCGCCAGCAGCCTCCCGGGTCAGCCGTACAATGAGCAGTTCTTC
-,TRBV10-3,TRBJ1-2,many,CAISESGGAPSNYGYTF,TGTGCCATCAGTGAGTCTGGAGGGGCCCCTTCTAACTATGGCTACACCTTC
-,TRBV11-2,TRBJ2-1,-,CASSLDRANEQFF,TGTGCCAGCAGCTTAGACAGGGCCAATGAGCAGTTCTTC
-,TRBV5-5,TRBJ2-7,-,CASSWAGSRAYEQYF,TGTGCCAGCAGCTGGGCGGGGTCCCGCGCCTACGAGCAGTACTTC
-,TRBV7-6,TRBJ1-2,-,CASSLHPGSDGYTF,TGTGCCAGCAGCTTACATCCGGGTAGCGATGGCTACACCTTC
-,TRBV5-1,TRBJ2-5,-,CASSLRRVQETQYF,TGCGCCAGCAGCTTGCGTAGGGTACAAGAGACCCAGTACTTC
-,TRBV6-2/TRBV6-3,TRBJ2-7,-,CASSLSPTYEQYF,TGTGCCAGCAGTTTAAGCCCTACCTACGAGCAGTACTTC
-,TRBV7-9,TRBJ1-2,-,CASSLSWEKTNYGYTF,TGTGCCAGCAGTTTAAGCTGGGAGAAAACTAACTATGGCTACACCTTC
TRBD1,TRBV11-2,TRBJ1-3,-,CASSHRQGAWDTIYF,TGTGCCAGCAGCCACCGACAGGGGGCGTGGGACACCATATATTTT
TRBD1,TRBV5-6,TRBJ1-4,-,CASSLARTGAEKLFF,TGTGCCAGCAGTCTGGCCCGGACAGGGGCGGAAAAACTGTTTTTT
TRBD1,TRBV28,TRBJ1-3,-,CASSFGDRWYAGNTIYF,TGTGCCAGCAGTTTCGGGGACAGGTGGTATGCTGGAAACACCATATATTTT
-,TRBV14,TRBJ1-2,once,CASSQQGPYGYTF,TGTGCCAGCAGCCAGCAGGGACCCTATGGCTACACCTTC
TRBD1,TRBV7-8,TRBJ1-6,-,CASRRGRQGPSSPLHF,TGTGCCAGCAGGAGGGGCAGACAGGGTCCGTCTTCACCCCTCCACTTT
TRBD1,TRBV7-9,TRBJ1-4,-,CASSLEGTGLIYEKLFF,TGTGCCAGCAGCTTAGAAGGGACAGGGCTTATTTATGAAAAACTGTTTTTT
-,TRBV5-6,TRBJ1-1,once,CASTPGSVTNEAFF,TGTGCCAGCACGCCGGGATCGGTGACCAATGAAGCTTTCTTT
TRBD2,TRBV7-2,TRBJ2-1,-,CASTAPGLAGNEQFF,TGTGCCAGCACCGCGCCGGGACTAGCGGGAAATGAGCAGTTCTTC
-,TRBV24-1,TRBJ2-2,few,CATSDSQGDEIGELFF,TGTGCCACCAGTGATAGTCAGGGCGATGAGATCGGGGAGCTGTTTTTT
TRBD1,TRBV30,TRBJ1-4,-,CAWGQGASEKLFF,TGTGCCTGGGGACAGGGGGCAAGTGAAAAACTGTTTTTT
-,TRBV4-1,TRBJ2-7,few,CASSHPGLTYEQYF,TGCGCCAGCAGCCACCCTGGACTGACCTACGAGCAGTACTTC
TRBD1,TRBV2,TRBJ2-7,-,CASSGQGPYEQYF,TGTGCCAGCAGTGGACAGGGACCCTACGAGCAGTACTTC
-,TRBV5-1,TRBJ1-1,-,CASSFDQGDTEAFF,TGCGCCAGCAGCTTCGATCAAGGGGACACTGAAGCTTTCTTT
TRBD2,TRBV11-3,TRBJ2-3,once,CASSPKGTSGGRGTDTQYF,TGTGCCAGCAGCCCGAAGGGGACTAGCGGGGGGCGGGGCACAGATACGCAGTATTTT
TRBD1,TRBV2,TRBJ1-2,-,CASKRTGAYGYTF,TGTGCCAGCAAGAGGACAGGGGCCTATGGCTACACCTTC
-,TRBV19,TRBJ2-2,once,CASSRSGTVNTGELFF,TGTGCCAGTAGTCGATCCGGGACGGTGAACACCGGGGAGCTGTTTTTT
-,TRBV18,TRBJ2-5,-,CASSQGTAEAQYF,TGTGCCAGCTCACAAGGGACTGCTGAGGCCCAGTACTTC
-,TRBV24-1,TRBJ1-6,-,CATSEEGPNSPLHF,TGTGCCACCAGTGAGGAGGGTCCCAATTCACCCCTCCACTTT
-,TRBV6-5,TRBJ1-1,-,CASSYSIGSNTEAFF,TGTGCCAGCAGTTACTCGATAGGGTCGAACACTGAAGCTTTCTTT
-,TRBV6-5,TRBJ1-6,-,CASGSGFGSPLHF,TGTGCCAGCGGATCGGGTTTTGGTTCACCCCTCCACTTT
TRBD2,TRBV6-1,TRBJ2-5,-,CASSGGLAGGKETQYF,TGTGCCAGCAGTGGAGGACTAGCGGGGGGGAAGGAGACCCAGTACTTC
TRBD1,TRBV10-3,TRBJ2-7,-,CAISARQGTVSYEQYF,TGTGCCATCAGTGCACGACAGGGAACCGTCTCCTACGAGCAGTACTTC
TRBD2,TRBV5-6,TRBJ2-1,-,CASSYPGTSGRNEQFF,TGTGCCAGCAGCTACCCCGGGACTAGCGGACGCAATGAGCAGTTCTTC
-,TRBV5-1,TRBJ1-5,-,CASSPGGGIGADQPQHF,TGCGCCAGCAGCCCCGGGGGGGGGATTGGAGCGGATCAGCCCCAGCATTTT